This T cell receptor beta chain was recorded in a study of siplizumab effects on memory and regulatory T cells. Findings of the study overall: Assignment of a naive or memory phenotype failed for roughly 80-96% of the proliferating CD4+ or CD8+ clones. Assignment to unstimulated subsets succeeded for only a minor fraction of the alloreactive clones. In unstimulated cells, naive T cells appeared more diverse than memory T cells and seemed major alloresponse contributors.

TCRdb's copy holds only in-frame clones and misses some; the assay was immunoSEQ multiplex PCR. Of some 110,000 clones listed, approximately 93% are singletons. This clone was observed a few times. No antigen is known for it. Germline CDR1 reads MGHRA; CDR2 reads YSYEKL. The CDR3 length is 13 residues. V was cut by 5 bases and J by 3 bases, with 10 bases left in between. The sequencing input was Tregs sorted from blood. The chain joins TRBV4-1 to TRBJ1-1, with a weak D call TRBD1 (5 bases). This sequence originates from a human donor in good health. The CDR3 loop is CASSSRGDTEAFF. As DNA, the CDR3 is TGCGCCAGCAGCTCCAGAGGGGACACTGAAGCTTTCTTT.